This T cell receptor beta chain came from a study of PD-1 blockade in classical Hodgkin lymphoma. Whole-study results and caveats: Only CD4+ TCR diversity, not CD8+, had risen significantly by C4D1. Nivolumab initiated under 1 year post-ASCT led to patient exclusion.

Sequencing was performed with immunoSEQ multiplex PCR; in TCRdb, only in-frame clones are kept and a portion is missing. The table has roughly 30,000 clones, 70% to 80% seen once. V was pared by 5 bases and J by 4 bases, with 7 bases of the junction left unmatched. The germline gives CDR1 LNHDA, CDR2 SQIVND (reference sequence). The CDR3 contains 15 residues. Comment on this clone: The target antigen is unknown.

Time point given: cycle 4 day 1 (C4D1), after less than 7 weeks of nivolumab. Each patient experienced a relapse that followed autologous stem cell transplantation, and brentuximab vedotin exposure varied. The authors purified CD4+ T cells from thawed PBMCs by magnetic negative selection. The origin of this receptor is a human donor with classical Hodgkin lymphoma. The chain joins TRBV19 to TRBJ1-5, with 8 bases fitting TRBD1. Sequences were derived from CD4+ T cells from blood, sampled before the fourth cycle of nivolumab. The CDR3 nucleotides are TGTGCCAGTAGTCCGGACAGGGAAAGGAATCAGCCCCAGCATTTT. Its protein is CASSPDRERNQPQHF.